The clone carrying this TCR beta chain was found a few times. Its cognate antigen is unknown. The sample belongs to a study of T cell clonotyping in hematopoietic cell transplantation. Study details: Cytoreduction preceded collection of pretransplant recipient samples.

Specified time point: recipient sample about 28 days before transplant, after cytoreduction. Study-level findings and limits: Few recipient clonotypes overlapped donors; over 97% were de novo at given depth. CD4 and CD8 repertoire contributions could not be separated without sorting. Higher Inverse Simpson Index values in graft donor and pretransplant recipient predicted broader posttransplant TCR diversity.

Assay used: immunoSEQ multiplex PCR; TCRdb lists only in-frame clones, some missing. The table shows some 45,000 clones, with 80% to 85% occurring only once. Looked up from germline, CDR1 is MDHEN and CDR2 is SYDVKM. The CDR3 is made up of 13 amino acids. Trimming stripped 3 bases from V and 6 bases from J, with 12 bases between. The genes are TRBV28 and TRBJ2-7; TRBD2 is a possible D gene (7 bases). This TCR came from a man aged 60 to 75 with myelodysplastic syndrome. Some clones in this sample may be carry-over from other donors' samples. The specimen was peripheral blood mononuclear cells, collected before stem cell transplant. Here the CDR3 reads CASSLGGATEQYF. The CDR3 DNA sequence: TGTGCCAGCAGTTTGGGGGGGGCCACCGAGCAGTACTTC. The full variable domain, its missing parts supplied by reference TRBV28 and TRBJ2-7, is DVKVTQSSRYLVKRTGEKVFLECVQDMDHENMFWYRQDPGLGLRLIYFSYDVKMKEKGDIPEGYSVSREKKERFSLILESASTNQTSMYLCASSLGGATEQYFGPGTRLTVT.